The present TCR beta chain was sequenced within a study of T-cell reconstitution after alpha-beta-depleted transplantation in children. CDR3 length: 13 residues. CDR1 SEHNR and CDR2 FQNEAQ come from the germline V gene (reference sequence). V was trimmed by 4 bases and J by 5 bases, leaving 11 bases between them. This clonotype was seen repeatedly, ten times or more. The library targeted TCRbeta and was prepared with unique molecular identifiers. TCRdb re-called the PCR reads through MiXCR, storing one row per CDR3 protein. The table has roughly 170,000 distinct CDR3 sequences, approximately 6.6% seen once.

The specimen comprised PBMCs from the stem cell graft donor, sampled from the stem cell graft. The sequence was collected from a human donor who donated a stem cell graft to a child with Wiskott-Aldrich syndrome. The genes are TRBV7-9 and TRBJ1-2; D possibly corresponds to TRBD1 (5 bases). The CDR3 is CASSSQDTYGYTF. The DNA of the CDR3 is TGTGCCAGCAGCTCGCAGGACACGTATGGCTACACCTTC.